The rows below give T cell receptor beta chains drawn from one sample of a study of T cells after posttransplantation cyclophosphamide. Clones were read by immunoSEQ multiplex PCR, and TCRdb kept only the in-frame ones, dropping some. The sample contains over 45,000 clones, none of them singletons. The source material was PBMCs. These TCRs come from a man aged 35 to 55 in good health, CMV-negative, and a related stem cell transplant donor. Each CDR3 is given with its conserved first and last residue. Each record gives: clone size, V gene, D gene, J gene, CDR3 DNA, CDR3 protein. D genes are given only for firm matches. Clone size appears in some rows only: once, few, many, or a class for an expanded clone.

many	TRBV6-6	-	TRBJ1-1	TGTGCCAGCAGTTACAGGGCCTCGGGGGGACCCACTGAAGCTTTCTTT	CASSYRASGGPTEAFF
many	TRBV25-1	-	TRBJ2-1	TGTGCCAGCAGTGCCCTCTCGGGAGTGCGGAACAATGAGCAGTTCTTC	CASSALSGVRNNEQFF
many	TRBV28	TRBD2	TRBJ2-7	TGTGCCAGCAGTCCCGGACTAGCGGGCTCCGACGAGCAGTACTTC	CASSPGLAGSDEQYF
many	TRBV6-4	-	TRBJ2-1	TGTGCCAGCAGTGGCGAGGGGGTGAATGAGCAGTTCTTC	CASSGEGVNEQFF
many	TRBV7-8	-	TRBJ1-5	TGTGCCAGCAGCTTGAGGACAGACCTTTATAGCAATCAGCCCCAGCATTTT	CASSLRTDLYSNQPQHF
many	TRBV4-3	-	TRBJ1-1	TGCGCCAGCAGCCAACAGACGAACAGGGTTCGCGCTTTCTTT	CASSQQTNRVRAFF
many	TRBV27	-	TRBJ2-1	TGTGCCAGCAGTTTCGCCCGAGGAAATGAGCAGTTCTTC	CASSFARGNEQFF
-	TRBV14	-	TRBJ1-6	TGTGCCAGCAGCCCGACTACAGGGATCGATTCACCCCTCCACTTT	CASSPTTGIDSPLHF
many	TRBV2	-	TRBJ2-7	TGTGCCAGCACGGCGGACACACACTACGAGCAGTACTTC	CASTADTHYEQYF
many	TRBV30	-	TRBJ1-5	TGTGCCTGGAGTACCCGGACAGCGTACAATCAGCCCCAGCATTTT	CAWSTRTAYNQPQHF
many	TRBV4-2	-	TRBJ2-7	TGTGCCAGCAGCCAAGATGGCGTACAAGTCGGTGCAGGTCGCCCTTTGAACTTC	CASSQDGVQVGAGRPLNF
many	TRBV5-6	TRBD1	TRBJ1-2	TGTGCCAGCAGCTTGGTGGACAGGTACTATGGCTACACCTTC	CASSLVDRYYGYTF
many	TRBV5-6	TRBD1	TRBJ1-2	TGTGCCAGCAGCGTCGTCGACAGGGTAGTCTACACCTTC	CASSVVDRVVYTF
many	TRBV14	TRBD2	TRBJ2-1	TGTGCCAGCAGCCTTCTAGCGGGAGGGTCTTACAATGAGCAGTTCTTC	CASSLLAGGSYNEQFF
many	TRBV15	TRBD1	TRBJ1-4	TGTGCCACCAGCAGAGGGGACAGCCGGACTAATGAAAAACTGTTTTTT	CATSRGDSRTNEKLFF
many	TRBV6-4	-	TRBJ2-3	TGTGCCAGCAGTGACCACGGACGGGGGAGCACAGATACGCAGTATTTT	CASSDHGRGSTDTQYF
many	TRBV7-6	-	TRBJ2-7	TGTGCCAGCAGCTTAGCGCGGTCGGACGAGCAGTACTTC	CASSLARSDEQYF
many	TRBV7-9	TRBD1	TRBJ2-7	TGTGCCAGCAGCTCCGGGACAGGCTACGAGCAGTACTTC	CASSSGTGYEQYF
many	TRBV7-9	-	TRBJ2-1	TGTGCCAGCAGCTTAGGGCCCTGGGGCTATGAGCAGTTCTTC	CASSLGPWGYEQFF
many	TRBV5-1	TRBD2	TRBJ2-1	TGCGCCAGCAGCTTGGGGTTCGGGGGGGTCTCCTACAATGAGCAGTTCTTC	CASSLGFGGVSYNEQFF
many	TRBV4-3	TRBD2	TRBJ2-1	TGCGCCAGCAGCGCAGCGGGAGGAGAGTACAATGAGCAGTTCTTC	CASSAAGGEYNEQFF
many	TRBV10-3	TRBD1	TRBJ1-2	TGTGCCATCAGGGGGACAGGGAGCGGCTACACCTTC	CAIRGTGSGYTF
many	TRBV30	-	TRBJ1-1	TGTGCCTGGAGTATCGGGGGGTCTGAAGCTTTCTTT	CAWSIGGSEAFF
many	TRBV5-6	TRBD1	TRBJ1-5	TGTGCCAGCAGCTTGTTCGGGACAGGAGGCAATCAGCCCCAGCATTTT	CASSLFGTGGNQPQHF
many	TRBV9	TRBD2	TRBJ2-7	TGTGCCAGCAGTGACGGGGCAGAAGGGACTAGCGGTACTTCCTACGAGCAGTACTTC	CASSDGAEGTSGTSYEQYF
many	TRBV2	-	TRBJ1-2	TGTGCCAGCAGGGGGACTGACTATGGCTACACCTTC	CASRGTDYGYTF
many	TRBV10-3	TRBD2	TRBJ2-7	TGTGCCATCAGCGGCGGGACTAGCGGGAGCCCCTACTACGAGCAGTACTTC	CAISGGTSGSPYYEQYF
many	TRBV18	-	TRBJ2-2	TGTGCCAGCTCACCAAGTTCTCAGGTGAACACCGGGGAGCTGTTTTTT	CASSPSSQVNTGELFF
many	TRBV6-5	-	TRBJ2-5	TGTGCCAGCAGTTACTCGACTAGTCGCAGGGAGACCCAGTACTTC	CASSYSTSRRETQYF
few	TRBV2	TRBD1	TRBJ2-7	TGTGCCAGCAGGGGGGGGACAGGGGACGAGCAGTACTTC	CASRGGTGDEQYF
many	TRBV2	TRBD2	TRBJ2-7	TGTGCCAGCAATGGACTAGCGGCCTACGAGCAGTACTTC	CASNGLAAYEQYF
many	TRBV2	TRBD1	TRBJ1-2	TGTGCCAGCACCACCGGGACAGGGGCTTTCGGCTACACCTTC	CASTTGTGAFGYTF
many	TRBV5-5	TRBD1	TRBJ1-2	TGTGCCAGCAGCTTTTTGGCCGAGGGGGCCACAGGCTACACCTTC	CASSFLAEGATGYTF
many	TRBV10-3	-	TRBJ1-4	TGTGCCATCAGTGACGCGGGTAGGAATGAAAAACTGTTTTTT	CAISDAGRNEKLFF
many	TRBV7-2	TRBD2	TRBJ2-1	TGTGCCAGCAGCTTAGCGGGACTAGTCAACGATGAGCAGTTCTTC	CASSLAGLVNDEQFF
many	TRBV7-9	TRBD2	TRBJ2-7	TGTGCCAGCAGCCCCGGGACTAGAACCTACGAGCAGTACTTC	CASSPGTRTYEQYF
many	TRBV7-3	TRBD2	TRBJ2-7	TGTGCCAGCAGCCCACAATCGCTGGGACTAGCGGGACACTACGAGCAGTACTTC	CASSPQSLGLAGHYEQYF
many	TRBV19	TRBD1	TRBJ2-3	TGTGCCAGTAGTACCAACAGGGGGCGGACAGATACGCAGTATTTT	CASSTNRGRTDTQYF
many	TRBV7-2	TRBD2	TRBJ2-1	TGTGCCAGCAGCCTGATCGGGAGGGGTGGTGAGCAGTTCTTC	CASSLIGRGGEQFF
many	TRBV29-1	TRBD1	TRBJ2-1	TGCAGCGCAGGGACAGTAAACAATGAGCAGTTCTTC	CSAGTVNNEQFF